This passage covers 27 T cell receptor beta chains from one sample sequenced in a study of cytomegalovirus exposure and HLA in healthy donors. Clones were sequenced by immunoSEQ multiplex PCR, and TCRdb holds only the in-frame ones, with some missing. Of 150,000 to 200,000 clones in the sample, 91% were seen once. Sequencing was done on a sample of PBMCs. These receptors came from a woman aged 18-29 years in good health and CMV-seropositive.

The chain links TRBV9 to TRBJ1-2; D uncertain. V was trimmed by 0 bases and J by 0 bases, leaving 9 bases between them. Germline V gene sequence: CDR1 SGDLS, CDR2 YYNGEE. This CDR3 contains 15 residues. CDR3 DNA sequence: TGTGCCAGCAGCGTAGCTGCAGATCCTAACTATGGCTACACCTTC. It codes for CASSVAADPNYGYTF.

This clone was seen a handful of times. The CDR3 reads CASSLAQVRDGYTF. The CDR3 coding sequence is TGCGCCAGCAGCTTGGCCCAGGTGAGGGATGGCTACACCTTC. The V and J genes are TRBV5-1 and TRBJ1-2; D not certain. V shed 0 bases and J shed 6 bases, with 12 bases lying between them. Germline V CDR1 and CDR2: SGHRS, YFSETQ. This CDR3 contains 14 residues.

V gene TRBV18 combines with J gene TRBJ2-2, with 9 bases aligning to TRBD1. The germline V gene has CDR1 KGHSH and CDR2 LQKENI. Losses at the gene ends were 5 bases for V and 4 bases for J; bases not matched to a gene: 8. CDR3 length: 16 amino acids. The DNA for the CDR3 is TGTGCCAGCTCAGATCAACAGGGGGCAGGCACCGGGGAGCTGTTTTTT. Residues: CASSDQQGAGTGELFF.

The chain has TRBV19 and TRBJ2-1, with 10 bases aligning to TRBD2. The V gene's germline CDR1 is LNHDA and CDR2 SQIVND (reference sequence). The trim removed 5 bases at V and 2 bases at J, leaving 9 bases unmatched. This CDR3 spans 17 amino acids. CDR3 bases: TGTGCCAGTAGTCCCCAAGCGGGGGGGGCGCCCTACAATGAGCAGTTCTTC. Protein sequence: CASSPQAGGAPYNEQFF. The variable domain in full, with the rest retrieved from reference TRBV19 and TRBJ2-1, is DGGITQSPKYLFRKEGQNVTLSCEQNLNHDAMYWYRQDPGQGLRLIYYSQIVNDFQKGDIAEGYSVSREKKESFPLTVTSAQKNPTAFYLCASSPQAGGAPYNEQFFGPGTRLTVL.

The chain couples TRBV5-6 to TRBJ1-2, with a tentative D call TRBD1 (5 bases). Germline CDR1 is SGHDT and CDR2 is YYEEEE. Trimming took 6 bases from V and 8 from J, leaving 20 bases between them. The CDR3 spans 14 residues. The CDR3 DNA follows: TGTGCCAGCACCAGAGACAGTACCGGTAGGGGCTACACCTTC. This codes for CASTRDSTGRGYTF.

J is TRBJ2-5 and V is TRBV5-1; D possibly corresponds to TRBD1 (6 bases). The CDR3 covers 12 residues. Trimming removed 4 bases at V and 5 bases at J, with 9 bases between. From germline, CDR1 is SGHRS and CDR2 YFSETQ. The CDR3 sequence: CASSGDMETQYF. CDR3 DNA: TGCGCCAGCAGCGGGGACATGGAGACCCAGTACTTC.

The chain employs TRBV9 and TRBJ2-1; TRBD2 aligns across 13 bases. CDR1 and CDR2 from the germline V gene are SGDLS and YYNGEE. The V and J ends lost 2 bases and 13 bases, in that order; junction bases with no gene match: 6. CDR3 length: 14 amino acids. CDR3 loop: CASSVTSGGAPQFF. CDR3 DNA: TGTGCCAGCAGCGTTACTAGCGGGGGGGCTCCTCAGTTCTTC.

This chain connects TRBV5-6 to TRBJ2-1, with 10 positions matching TRBD2. Trimming removed 3 bases from V and 12 bases from J; junction bases left unmatched: 9. The CDR3 spans 14 residues. The germline gives CDR1 SGHDT, CDR2 YYEEEE. The CDR3, as DNA: TGTGCCAGCAGCTCCAGCGGGGGGGCAATCTCGCAGTTCTTC. The encoded protein is CASSSSGGAISQFF.

The rearrangement uses TRBV5-6 and TRBJ2-7, with 10 positions matching TRBD1. The CDR3 contains 15 residues. V lost 2 bases to trimming and J lost 3 bases; unmatched junction nucleotides: 5. CDR1 SGHDT and CDR2 YYEEEE come from the germline V gene. The CDR3 is CASSLPGQGNYEQYF. The CDR3 coding sequence is TGTGCCAGCAGCTTACCGGGACAGGGGAACTACGAGCAGTACTTC.

This chain links TRBV19 with TRBJ1-1; TRBD1 is a possible D gene (6 bases). The V end lost 4 bases, the J end lost 0 bases, and 12 bases lay between the germline ends. There are 15 residues in the CDR3. Germline values: CDR1 LNHDA, CDR2 SQIVND (reference sequence). CDR3 loop: CASSNLQGMNTEAFF. The CDR3 DNA reads TGTGCCAGTAGTAACCTACAGGGCATGAACACTGAAGCTTTCTTT.

V is TRBV13 and J is TRBJ2-6, with a possible D match to TRBD2 (5 bases). The CDR3 covers 15 residues. Trimming took 2 bases from V and 2 from J, leaving 7 bases between them. Per germline, CDR1 PRHDT and CDR2 FYEKMQ (reference sequence). DNA for the CDR3: TGTGCCAGCAGCTTATGGGGAGCTGGGGCCAACGTCCTGACTTTC. It specifies CASSLWGAGANVLTF.

V gene TRBV28 combines with J gene TRBJ2-2, with 10 bases matching TRBD1. This CDR3 is 15 amino acids long. J was trimmed by 5 bases and V by 6 bases; bases with no gene match: 6. Germline V gene lookup returns CDR1 MDHEN and CDR2 SYDVKM. In DNA form, the CDR3 reads TGTGCCAGCAGACCGGGACAGGGGAGGACCGGGGAGCTGTTTTTT. Translating it yields CASRPGQGRTGELFF.

Remarks on this clone: The same CDR3 also results from other DNA sequences found in this sample. The chain combines TRBV10-3 with TRBJ2-5; D is undetermined. CDR1 and CDR2 from the germline V gene are ENHRY and SYGVKD. This CDR3 contains 11 residues. V was cut by 2 bases and J by 4 bases, with 2 bases left in between. The CDR3 coding sequence is TGTGCCATCAGTGAGCGAGAGACCCAGTACTTC. Translating gives CAISERETQYF.

The rearrangement links TRBV7-2 to TRBJ2-3; D is perhaps TRBD2 (7 bases). CDR3 length equals 15 residues. Trimming took 4 bases from V and 2 from J, leaving 13 bases between them. Looked up from germline, CDR1 is SGHTA and CDR2 is FQGNSA. Here the CDR3 DNA reads TGTGCCAGCAGCTCACGGGGGGCCTTCACAGATACGCAGTATTTT. Its protein product is CASSSRGAFTDTQYF.

The chain carries TRBV19 and TRBJ2-3; TRBD2 matches at 13 bases. J was trimmed by 3 bases and V by 5 bases; bases with no gene match: 5. The CDR3 loop spans 16 amino acids. Germline lookup yields CDR1 LNHDA and CDR2 SQIVND (reference sequence). This chain's CDR3 is CASSPQLAGGTDTQYF. The CDR3 DNA sequence: TGTGCCAGTAGTCCCCAACTAGCGGGAGGGACAGATACGCAGTATTTT.

The J gene is TRBJ2-7, the V gene TRBV18, with 10 bases aligning to TRBD2. Per germline, CDR1 KGHSH and CDR2 LQKENI. The CDR3 covers 15 residues. V gave up 3 bases and J gave up 1 base; unmatched junction bases: 3. In DNA form, the CDR3 reads TGTGCCAGCTCACCGACTAGCGGGTTTTCCTACGAGCAGTACTTC. Translating gives CASSPTSGFSYEQYF.

The chain links TRBV4-1 to TRBJ2-1; 11 nucleotides align to TRBD2. The CDR3 is 14 amino acids. V gave up 6 bases and J gave up 8 bases; unmatched junction bases: 6. Germline V gene data show CDR1 as MGHRA and CDR2 as YSYEKL. The CDR3, as DNA: TGCGCCAGCAGTTATAGCGGGGGGGCTGATGAGCAGTTCTTC. As protein: CASSYSGGADEQFF.

The genes are TRBV6-1 and TRBJ1-5, with D tentatively TRBD1 (5 bases). There are 14 residues in the CDR3. Germline assignment: CDR1 MNHNS and CDR2 SASEGT. V lost 1 base, J lost 4 bases, and 8 bases lay in between. The CDR3 sequence is CASSEVGENQPQHF. The CDR3 bases are TGTGCCAGCAGTGAAGTAGGGGAAAATCAGCCCCAGCATTTT.

J is TRBJ1-2 and V is TRBV11-3; TRBD1 might be the D (6 bases). The CDR3 contains 13 residues. Germline V gene sequence: CDR1 SGHNT, CDR2 YENEEA. With 7 bases removed from V and 7 bases from J, the gap between germline ends came to 16 bases. The CDR3 region is CASTQTGIGGYTF. CDR3 DNA: TGTGCCAGCACCCAGACAGGTATCGGTGGCTACACCTTC.

The chain employs TRBV27 and TRBJ2-3; TRBD2 is a possible D gene (8 bases). The CDR3 is made up of 17 amino acids. Trimming removed 10 bases at V and 2 bases at J, with 25 bases between. Germline V lookup: CDR1 MNHEY, CDR2 SMNVEV (reference sequence). CDR3 residues: CATGGGGRPAPTDTQYF. As DNA, the CDR3 is TGTGCCACGGGAGGGGGCGGGAGGCCTGCTCCCACAGATACGCAGTATTTT.

This chain uses TRBV7-9 with TRBJ2-5; no clear D gene. The ends were cut back, 6 bases at V and 2 bases at J, with 13 bases in the middle. The CDR3 is 14 residues long. CDR1 is SEHNR and CDR2 is FQNEAQ in the germline V gene (reference sequence). CDR3: CASRPDKQQETQYF. In DNA, the CDR3 is TGTGCCAGCAGACCCGACAAGCAACAAGAGACCCAGTACTTC. The full variable domain, rest sourced from reference TRBV7-9 and TRBJ2-5, is DTGVSQNPRHKITKRGQNVTFRCDPISEHNRLYWYRQTLGQGPEFLTYFQNEAQLEKSRLLSDRFSAERPKGSFSTLEIQRTEQGDSAMYLCASRPDKQQETQYFGPGTRLLVL.

The V call is TRBV19, the J call TRBJ1-2, with D perhaps TRBD1 (5 bases). CDR3 size: 13 residues. The germline CDR1 and CDR2 sequences are LNHDA and SQIVND (reference sequence). Trimming stripped 3 bases from V and 7 bases from J, with 12 bases between. The CDR3 loop reads CASSIERGGGYTF. The CDR3 nucleotides read TGTGCCAGTAGTATCGAGAGGGGAGGTGGCTACACCTTC. Using reference TRBV19 and TRBJ1-2 for the parts outside the CDR3, the full variable domain is DGGITQSPKYLFRKEGQNVTLSCEQNLNHDAMYWYRQDPGQGLRLIYYSQIVNDFQKGDIAEGYSVSREKKESFPLTVTSAQKNPTAFYLCASSIERGGGYTFGSGTRLTVV.

The chain links TRBV2 to TRBJ2-3, with D possibly being TRBD2 (6 bases). Per the germline V gene, CDR1 is SNHLY and CDR2 is FYNNEI. V gave up 7 bases and J gave up 0 bases, with 14 bases separating them. The CDR3 runs 15 residues. The CDR3 loop reads CASIRQAGSTDTQYF. The CDR3 nucleotides are TGTGCCAGCATAAGACAAGCGGGTAGCACAGATACGCAGTATTTT.

The V call is TRBV14, the J call TRBJ2-7; the match to TRBD2 covers 8 bases. The CDR3 runs 15 residues. Germline CDR1 and CDR2: SGHDN and FVKESK. V trimming: 4 bases; J trimming: 4 bases; junction bases outside the gene matches: 9. The CDR3 region is CASSRNSGGPYEQYF. For the CDR3, the DNA is TGTGCCAGCAGCCGCAACAGCGGGGGACCATACGAGCAGTACTTC. The full variable domain, its missing parts supplied by reference TRBV14 and TRBJ2-7, is EAGVTQFPSHSVIEKGQTVTLRCDPISGHDNLYWYRRVMGKEIKFLLHFVKESKQDESGMPNNRFLAERTGGTYSTLKVQPAELEDSGVYFCASSRNSGGPYEQYFGPGTRLTVT.

This clone appeared a single time. This chain uses TRBV28 with TRBJ1-2, with 8 bases aligning to TRBD1. With 6 bases clipped from V and 5 bases from J, the junction kept 11 bases outside the gene matches. CDR1 and CDR2 from the germline V gene are MDHEN and SYDVKM. This CDR3 has 15 residues. CDR3 sequence: CASRMGGQEIYGYTF. For the CDR3, the DNA is TGTGCCAGCAGAATGGGGGGACAGGAGATATATGGCTACACCTTC.

The chain joins TRBV7-9 to TRBJ1-4; D unclear. The CDR3 runs 14 residues. V shed 3 bases and J shed 5 bases, with 10 bases lying between them. Germline loops: CDR1 SEHNR, CDR2 FQNEAQ (reference sequence). CDR3 DNA sequence: TGTGCCAGCAGCTTCCATACTCAAAATGAAAAACTGTTTTTT. It translates to CASSFHTQNEKLFF.

The J gene is TRBJ2-5, the V gene TRBV30; 9 bases are shared with TRBD1. V dropped 2 bases and J dropped 6; count of bases not matched to a gene: 7. The CDR3 totals 14 residues. Per germline, CDR1 GTSNPN and CDR2 SVGIG (reference sequence). CDR3 coding DNA: TGTGCCTGGAGTCCCGGGACAGGGACGAAGACCCAGTACTTC. Protein: CAWSPGTGTKTQYF.